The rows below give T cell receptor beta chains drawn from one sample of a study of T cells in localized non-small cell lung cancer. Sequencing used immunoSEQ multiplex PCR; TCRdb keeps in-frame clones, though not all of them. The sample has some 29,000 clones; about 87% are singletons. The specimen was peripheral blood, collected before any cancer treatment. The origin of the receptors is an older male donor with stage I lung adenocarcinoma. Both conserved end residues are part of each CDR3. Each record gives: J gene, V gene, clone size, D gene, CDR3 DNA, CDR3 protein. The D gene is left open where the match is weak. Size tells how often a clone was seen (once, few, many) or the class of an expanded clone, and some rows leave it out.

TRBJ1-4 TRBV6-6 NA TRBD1 TGTGCCAGCAGTTTTCCCGGGACAGGGAATGAAAAACTGTTTTTT CASSFPGTGNEKLFF
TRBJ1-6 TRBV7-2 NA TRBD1 TGTGCCAGCAGCTTAGCCGGGACAGGTACCGCCACCCTCCACTTT CASSLAGTGTATLHF
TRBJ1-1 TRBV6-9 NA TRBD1 TGTGCCAGCAGTTACCAGGGACAGCGGAACACTGAAGCTTTCTTT CASSYQGQRNTEAFF
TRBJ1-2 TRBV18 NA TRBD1 TGTGCCAGCTCACCTGTCGGGCAGGGGGATGGCTACACCTTC CASSPVGQGDGYTF
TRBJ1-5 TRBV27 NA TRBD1 TGTGCCAGCAGGTCCGGGACAGACTACCTTCGGCCCCAGCATTTT CASRSGTDYLRPQHF
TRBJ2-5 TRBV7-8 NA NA TGTGCCAGCAGCTTAAGGGCTAGTTCCAGGGAGACCCAGTACTTC CASSLRASSRETQYF
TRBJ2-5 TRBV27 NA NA TGTGCCAGCAGTTCAGCGGGGCAGGGGGAAGAGACCCAGTACTTC CASSSAGQGEETQYF
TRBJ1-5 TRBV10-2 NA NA TGCGCCAGCAGTGATTACCTTCATCAGCCCCAGCATTTT CASSDYLHQPQHF
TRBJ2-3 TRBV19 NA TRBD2 TGTGCCAGTAGTGTTGGACGCCCGGGAGGCGCAGATACGCAGTATTTT CASSVGRPGGADTQYF
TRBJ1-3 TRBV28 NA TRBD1 TGTGCCAGCAGTACACACGACAGGGACTCTGGAAACACCATATATTTT CASSTHDRDSGNTIYF
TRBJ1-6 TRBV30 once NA TGTGCATCCCGACCGGGATCAGGGAATTCACCCCTCCACTTT CASRPGSGNSPLHF
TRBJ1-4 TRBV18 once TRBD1 TGTGCCAGCTCACGGGACAGGGGCAAAGTCGCGACTAATGAAAAACTGTTTTTT CASSRDRGKVATNEKLFF
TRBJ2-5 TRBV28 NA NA TGTGCCAGCAGTTTAATAGGAGGGAAAGAGACCCAGTACTTC CASSLIGGKETQYF
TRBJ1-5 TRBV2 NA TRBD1 TGTGCCAGCAGTGGAGGGAGACAGGGGAGTCAGCCCCAGCATTTT CASSGGRQGSQPQHF
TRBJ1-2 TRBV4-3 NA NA TGCGCCAGCAGCCAAGCCAGGGATGGTAACTATGGCTACACCTTC CASSQARDGNYGYTF
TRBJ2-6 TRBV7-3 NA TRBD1 TGTGCCAGCAGCTTATTTGCCCAGGGGGCCGGGGCCAACGTCCTGACTTTC CASSLFAQGAGANVLTF
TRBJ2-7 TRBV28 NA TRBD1 TGTGCCAGCGACAGGGGTTTCAACGAGCAGTACTTC CASDRGFNEQYF
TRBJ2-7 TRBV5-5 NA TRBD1 TGTGCCAGCAGCGCTACCGGGACAGGGAACGAGCAGTACTTC CASSATGTGNEQYF
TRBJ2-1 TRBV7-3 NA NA TGTGCCAGCAGTCGCCAGGGACTCGTAGGTCCCAATGAGCAGTTCTTC CASSRQGLVGPNEQFF
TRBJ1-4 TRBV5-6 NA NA TGTGCCAGCAGCCTTTGGGCAACTAATGAAAAACTGTTTTTT CASSLWATNEKLFF
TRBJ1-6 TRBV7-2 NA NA TGTGCCAGCAGCTTACAAGGTGATTCACCCCTCCACTTT CASSLQGDSPLHF
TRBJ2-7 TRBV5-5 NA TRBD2 TGTGCCAGTGGAGCGGGGGGGCCTGAGCAGTACTTC CASGAGGPEQYF
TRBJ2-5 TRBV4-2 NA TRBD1 TGTGCCAGCAGCCAAGTCTCTTCCGGGACAGGGGAGACCCAGTACTTC CASSQVSSGTGETQYF
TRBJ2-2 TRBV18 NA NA TGTGCCAGCTCATCCCAGAAGAACACCGGGGAGCTGTTTTTT CASSSQKNTGELFF
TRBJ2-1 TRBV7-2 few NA TGTGCCAGCACCGGAAAAAGCTCCTACAATGAGCAGTTCTTC CASTGKSSYNEQFF
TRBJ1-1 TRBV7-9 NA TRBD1 TGTGCCAGCAGCCTTGGACAGGGGTACGGGCTGAACACTGAAGCTTTCTTT CASSLGQGYGLNTEAFF
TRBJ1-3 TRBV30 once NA TGTGCCTGGAGTACAGGGTCCGCTGGAAACACCATATATTTT CAWSTGSAGNTIYF